This T cell receptor (beta chain) emerged from a study of beta chain features in type 1 diabetes. Regarding the study as a whole: PCR might favor shorter templates, equally in patients and controls. VDJ junctions sequenced from type 1 diabetes patients showed fewer insertions and more deletions. For Type 1 diabetes patients, all four CD4+ subsets carried TCRB CDR3s that were moderately but significantly shorter.

Comments on this clone: Antigen unknown.

Over 95% purity was reached by all sorted populations. cDNA synthesis used the whole RNA isolate, giving expressed TCRB sequences. Generated by immunoSEQ multiplex PCR, the TCRdb table keeps only in-frame clones and is missing some. The sample gives approximately 340,000 clones, over 12% of which show up once; 0.019% is in the top ten. Germline V lookup: CDR1 GTSNPN, CDR2 SVGIG (reference sequence). V was clipped by 3 bases and J by 8 bases; unmatched bases: 5. The CDR3 totals 14 residues. The TCR originated in a woman under 30 in good health. The V gene is TRBV30, the J gene TRBJ2-3; 13 nucleotides line up with TRBD2. Material for sequencing was naive CD4+ T cells from blood. This CDR3 reads CAWRWTSGSLTQYF. The CDR3 bases are TGTGCCTGGAGATGGACTAGCGGGAGTCTTACGCAGTATTTT.